A selection of T cell receptor beta chains follows, all from one sample in a study of regulatory T cells in long-lasting Graves disease. MiXCR was run by TCRdb on the multiplex PCR reads, yielding one entry per CDR3 protein. The profile shows 400,000 to 500,000 distinct CDR3 sequences, roughly a fifth of them singletons. The sample consisted of peripheral blood mononuclear cells (PBMCs), taken when the disease was refractory, from a patient treated with antithyroid drugs. These receptors all stem from a female donor with Graves disease. Each CDR3 is given with its conserved first and last residue. A D gene is named only where the DNA matches it firmly. Rows may omit the clone size; those that give it use once, few, many or a size class.

j_gene	d_gene	v_gene	abundance	len	CDR3aa	CDR3nt
TRBJ1-4	TRBD1	TRBV20-1	NA	14	CSARIRGQNEKLFF	TGCAGTGCTAGGATAAGGGGGCAAAATGAAAAACTGTTTTTT
TRBJ2-2	TRBD2	TRBV9	NA	15	CASSVDGGGTGELFF	TGTGCCAGCAGCGTAGACGGGGGAGGGACCGGGGAGCTGTTTTTT
TRBJ1-4	TRBD1	TRBV6-9	many	15	CASSSRQGNLEKLFF	TGTGCCAGCAGTTCGCGACAGGGAAATTTGGAAAAACTGTTTTTT
TRBJ1-2	TRBD1	TRBV27	many	13	CASSGQTGNGYTF	TGTGCCAGCAGTGGCCAGACAGGGAACGGCTACACCTTC
TRBJ1-4	NA	TRBV13	NA	14	CASSFGGGDEKLFF	TGTGCCAGCAGCTTTGGGGGTGGGGATGAAAAACTGTTTTTT
TRBJ2-1	NA	TRBV11-2	NA	15	CASSLGDSPHNEQFF	TGTGCCAGCAGCTTAGGGGACTCGCCGCACAATGAGCAGTTCTTC
TRBJ2-2	NA	TRBV11-3	few	15	CASSSRDSSTGELFF	TGTGCCAGCAGCTCGAGGGACTCATCCACCGGGGAGCTGTTTTTT
TRBJ1-5	TRBD1	TRBV2	many	15	CASRVGTDKNQPQHF	TGTGCCAGCAGAGTGGGGACAGATAAAAATCAGCCCCAGCATTTT
TRBJ1-5	NA	TRBV12-5	many	16	CASGLVLLGVSQPQHF	TGTGCTAGTGGTTTGGTACTGTTGGGGGTCAGTCAGCCCCAGCATTTT
TRBJ1-4	NA	TRBV20-1	many	13	CSASGISDEKLFF	TGCAGTGCTAGTGGGATCTCCGATGAAAAACTGTTTTTT
TRBJ1-2	TRBD1	TRBV9	NA	16	CASSVGGTGIPVGYTF	TGTGCCAGCAGCGTAGGTGGGACAGGGATCCCTGTTGGCTACACCTTC
TRBJ1-1	NA	TRBV27	many	13	CASSFRSYTEAFF	TGTGCCAGCAGTTTCAGGTCTTACACTGAAGCTTTCTTT
TRBJ2-2	NA	TRBV5-1	few	14	CASSFGRVIGELFF	TGCGCCAGCAGCTTCGGCAGGGTCATCGGGGAGCTGTTTTTT
TRBJ2-5	NA	TRBV2	many	17	CASSSAPPTVEQETQYF	TGTGCCAGCAGCTCCGCCCCCCCGACGGTCGAACAAGAGACCCAGTACTTC
TRBJ2-1	NA	TRBV3-1	few	15	CASSQDRYTGVEQFF	TGTGCCAGCAGCCAAGATCGCTACACCGGCGTTGAGCAGTTCTTC
TRBJ2-5	NA	TRBV7-2	many	13	CASSTRGQETQYF	TGTGCCAGCAGCACCCGTGGACAAGAGACCCAGTACTTC
TRBJ2-2	TRBD1	TRBV6-2/TRBV6-3	NA	16	CASSYSPGQGIGELFF	TGTGCCAGCAGTTATTCACCGGGACAGGGGATCGGGGAGCTGTTTTTT
TRBJ1-3	NA	TRBV12-3/TRBV12-4	few	14	CASSSQGGGNTIYF	TGTGCCAGCAGTTCACAGGGCGGGGGAAACACCATATATTTT
TRBJ2-2	TRBD2	TRBV7-2	NA	15	CASRLAGDITGELFF	TGTGCGAGCAGGCTAGCGGGAGATATCACCGGGGAGCTGTTTTTT
TRBJ1-2	NA	TRBV19	NA	13	CASTMRVQDGYTF	TGTGCCAGTACTATGAGGGTTCAGGATGGCTACACCTTC
TRBJ1-6	NA	TRBV6-1	many	14	CASSRTDYNSPLHF	TGTGCCAGCAGCCGGACCGACTATAATTCACCCCTCCACTTT
TRBJ2-5	TRBD1	TRBV7-2	NA	15	CASSFVRGLQETQYF	TGTGCCAGCAGCTTTGTCAGGGGGCTACAAGAGACCCAGTACTTC
TRBJ2-5	NA	TRBV2	many	12	CASSVFEETQYF	TGTGCCAGCAGTGTGTTCGAAGAGACCCAGTACTTC
TRBJ2-7	TRBD2	TRBV5-1	NA	15	CASSPGTSGSWEQYF	TGCGCCAGCAGCCCGGGGACTAGCGGGAGTTGGGAGCAGTACTTC
TRBJ2-5	NA	TRBV28	many	14	CASSFLQNQETQYF	TGTGCCAGCAGTTTTCTCCAGAACCAAGAGACCCAGTACTTC
TRBJ1-5	NA	TRBV6-1	NA	15	CASSETQGSNQPQHF	TGTGCCAGCAGTGAAACCCAGGGGAGCAATCAGCCCCAGCATTTT
TRBJ1-6	NA	TRBV3-1	few	15	CASSPSAGSNSPLHF	TGTGCCAGCAGCCCCTCGGCAGGGAGTAATTCACCCCTCCACTTT
TRBJ2-7	TRBD2	TRBV29-1	NA	15	CSVEDSRGDSYEQYF	TGCAGCGTTGAAGACTCGCGGGGGGACTCCTACGAGCAGTACTTC
TRBJ2-5	TRBD1	TRBV11-2	NA	16	CASSHLYRDSQETQYF	TGTGCCAGCAGCCACCTGTACCGGGACAGCCAAGAGACCCAGTACTTC
TRBJ1-6	TRBD1	TRBV12-3/TRBV12-4	many	14	CASSLGQNNSPLHF	TGTGCCAGCAGCCTGGGACAGAATAATTCACCCCTCCACTTT